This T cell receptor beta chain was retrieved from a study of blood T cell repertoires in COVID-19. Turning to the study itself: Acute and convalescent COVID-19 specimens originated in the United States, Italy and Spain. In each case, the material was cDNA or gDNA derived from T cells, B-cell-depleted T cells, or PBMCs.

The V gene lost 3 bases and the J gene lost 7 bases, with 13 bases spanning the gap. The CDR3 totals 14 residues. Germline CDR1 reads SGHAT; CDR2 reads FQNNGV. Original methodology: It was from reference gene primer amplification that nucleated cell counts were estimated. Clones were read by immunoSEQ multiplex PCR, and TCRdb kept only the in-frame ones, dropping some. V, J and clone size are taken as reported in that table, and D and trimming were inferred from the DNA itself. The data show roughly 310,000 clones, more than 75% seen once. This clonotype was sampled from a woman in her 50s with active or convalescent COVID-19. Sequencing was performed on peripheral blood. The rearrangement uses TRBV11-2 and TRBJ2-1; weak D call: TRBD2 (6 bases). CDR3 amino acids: CASSLGTPRNEQFF. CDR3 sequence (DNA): TGTGCCAGCAGCTTGGGGACTCCGAGGAATGAGCAGTTCTTC.